This T cell receptor (beta chain) emerged from a study of T-cell memory formation after mild COVID-19. General study points: Balance between CD4 and CD8 was seen in clones contracting day 15 to 85, and a CD4+ lean was seen in later expanders.

UMIs and sample barcodes were carried by the TCR alpha and TCR beta cDNA libraries that 5'RACE produced using constant-segment primers. In TCRdb, the 5' RACE reads were re-called with MiXCR into one record per CDR3 protein. The data show under 300,000 distinct CDR3 sequences, roughly 17% seen once. The table lists this clonotype with a few counts. The antigen is not known. The V gene lost 1 base and the J gene lost 7 bases, with 7 bases spanning the gap. The CDR3 consists of 12 residues. Germline CDR1 reads SEHNR; CDR2 reads FQNEAQ (reference sequence). Sequencing input: PBMCs or a T cell subset sorted from them (not recorded which). This receptor was obtained from a man in his late teens or twenties who had mild COVID-19 (a few samples of this study predate the infection). Cell type and time point are not known. The chain carries TRBV7-9 and TRBJ1-1; D is undetermined. In DNA, the CDR3 is TGTGCCAGCAGCTTAGGAGCCTTTGAAGCTTTCTTT. Protein sequence: CASSLGAFEAFF.